Shown below are 26 T cell receptor beta chains from a single sample sequenced in a study of blood T cell repertoires in COVID-19. Assay: immunoSEQ multiplex PCR; the TCRdb copy retains only in-frame clones and omits some. The profile shows 110,000 to 150,000 clones, about 84% of them singletons. Sequencing used peripheral blood. These receptors originate from a human donor in a cohort sampled during active COVID-19.

The chain employs TRBV20-1 and TRBJ2-3, with a possible D match to TRBD2 (7 bases). CDR3 size: 15 residues. Germline V lookup: CDR1 DFQATT, CDR2 SNEGSKA (reference sequence). Trimming removed 3 bases from V and 2 bases from J, with 15 bases in between. In nucleotides, the CDR3 is TGCAGTGCTAGTGGCCCCGCGGGGGCCACAGATACGCAGTATTTT. It translates to CSASGPAGATDTQYF.

In nucleotides, the CDR3 is TGTGCCAGCAGTACGTACACACAGGGGGCGCGCTACGAGCAGTACTTC. Amino acid sequence: CASSTYTQGARYEQYF. The V and J genes are TRBV27 and TRBJ2-7, with 9 positions matching TRBD1. This CDR3 region has 16 residues. Germline assignment: CDR1 MNHEY and CDR2 SMNVEV (reference sequence). Trimming removed 5 bases from V and 3 bases from J; junction bases left unmatched: 11.

This clone was counted between two and nine times. This sequence joins TRBV4-1 and TRBJ1-6; TRBD1 matches 9 bases. The junction had 7 bases not matched to a gene; V was cut back by 1 base and J by 0 bases. This CDR3 spans 19 amino acids. CDR1 is MGHRA, CDR2 YSYEKL, per germline. The DNA of the CDR3 is TGCGCCAGCAGCCAAGGGACAGGGGCCCTCAGCTCCTATAATTCACCCCTCCACTTT. Residues: CASSQGTGALSSYNSPLHF.

CDR3 amino acids: CASSSQGYGDYGYTF. The CDR3 nucleotides read TGTGCCAGCAGTTCCCAGGGGTACGGGGACTATGGCTACACCTTC. The chain has TRBV6-2 or TRBV6-3 and TRBJ1-2, with a weak D call TRBD1 (6 bases). CDR3 size: 15 residues. V was trimmed by 4 bases and J by 3 bases, leaving 15 bases between them. CDR1 and CDR2 from the germline V gene are MNHEY and SVGEGT.

Worth noting for this clone: At the DNA level, this CDR3 is encoded by other sequences in the same sample as well. The V gene is TRBV11-3, the J gene TRBJ2-3; D possibly corresponds to TRBD2 (6 bases). The V end lost 0 bases, the J end lost 0 bases, and 7 bases lay between the germline ends. This CDR3 contains 15 residues. Germline V gives CDR1 SGHNT, CDR2 YENEEA. The CDR3 sequence is CASSLDGGSTDTQYF. The CDR3 bases are TGTGCCAGCAGCTTAGACGGGGGAAGCACAGATACGCAGTATTTT.

DNA for the CDR3: TGTGCCAGCAGCTTAGGCCGACAGGGGTTTGAAGCTTTCTTT. Protein: CASSLGRQGFEAFF. The rearrangement joins TRBV11-2 to TRBJ1-1, with TRBD1 matching 8 bases. Germline V gene sequence: CDR1 SGHAT, CDR2 FQNNGV. CDR3 length: 14 residues. Losses at the gene ends were 1 base for V and 7 bases for J; bases not matched to a gene: 5.

V is TRBV3-1 (or the pseudogene TRBV3-2) and J is TRBJ2-3, with 12 bases that match TRBD2. CDR3 size: 18 residues. Germline values: CDR1 LGHDT, CDR2 YNNKEL (reference sequence). The junction had 8 bases not matched to a gene; V was cut back by 0 bases and J by 4 bases. CDR3 amino acids: CASSQELLAGGPSDTQYF. The CDR3 region has the DNA TGTGCCAGCAGCCAAGAGCTCCTAGCGGGGGGGCCCTCAGATACGCAGTATTTT.

This chain links TRBV28 with TRBJ2-1, with 12 bases matching TRBD2. The length of the CDR3 is 15 residues. Germline V gene lookup returns CDR1 MDHEN and CDR2 SYDVKM. Losses at the gene ends were 3 bases for V and 5 bases for J; bases not matched to a gene: 2. CDR3 amino acids: CASSLTSGGNNEQFF. The DNA of the CDR3 is TGTGCCAGCAGTTTGACTAGCGGGGGCAACAATGAGCAGTTCTTC.

The chain carries TRBV29-1 and TRBJ1-1; TRBD1 agrees at 8 bases. V dropped 7 bases and J dropped 3; count of bases not matched to a gene: 7. The length of the CDR3 is 13 residues. The V gene's germline CDR1 is SQVTM and CDR2 ANQGSEA. The CDR3 DNA follows: TGCAGCGCCACGGACAGGGCGGACACTGAAGCTTTCTTT. It specifies CSATDRADTEAFF.

J is TRBJ1-2 and V is TRBV5-1, with a weak D call TRBD1 (5 bases). The germline CDR1 and CDR2 sequences are SGHRS and YFSETQ. V shed 2 bases and J shed 4 bases, with 9 bases lying between them. The CDR3 is made up of 13 amino acids. The DNA for the CDR3 is TGCGCCAGCAGCTTACCGGACACCTATGGCTACACCTTC. Protein sequence: CASSLPDTYGYTF.

The chain employs TRBV30 and TRBJ1-1, with 7 bases aligning to TRBD1. CDR3 length: 15 residues. Germline V gives CDR1 GTSNPN, CDR2 SVGIG (reference sequence). J was trimmed by 0 bases and V by 2 bases; bases with no gene match: 6. The CDR3 sequence: CAWSFRTGMNTEAFF. CDR3 DNA: TGTGCCTGGAGTTTCCGGACAGGCATGAACACTGAAGCTTTCTTT.

This CDR3 reads CASSRSGGNRNEQFF. In DNA, the CDR3 is TGTGCCAGCAGTCGCAGCGGGGGGAACCGCAATGAGCAGTTCTTC. The chain carries TRBV6-5 and TRBJ2-1, with TRBD2 matching 9 bases. This CDR3 comprises 15 residues. Germline trimming cut 5 bases from V and 6 bases from J; bases unmatched to any gene: 8. Germline V gene sequence: CDR1 MNHEY, CDR2 SVGAGI.

V usage is TRBV19 and J usage is TRBJ2-1, with TRBD1 identical over 8 bases. The CDR3 covers 14 residues. V shed 8 bases and J 0 bases; nucleotides not matched to a gene: 3. Germline values: CDR1 LNHDA, CDR2 SQIVND (reference sequence). The CDR3 DNA reads as TGTGCCAGTCAAGGGACAGGCTCCTACAATGAGCAGTTCTTC. It encodes CASQGTGSYNEQFF.

The chain is built from TRBV7-2 and TRBJ1-4; 8 bases are shared with TRBD1. Germline assignment: CDR1 SGHTA and CDR2 FQGNSA. With 3 bases clipped from V and 3 bases from J, the junction kept 3 bases outside the gene matches. There are 15 residues in the CDR3. The CDR3: CASSFDRGANEKLFF. In DNA, the CDR3 is TGTGCCAGCAGCTTCGACAGGGGTGCTAATGAAAAACTGTTTTTT.

The chain combines TRBV5-1 with TRBJ1-2; 7 bases agree with TRBD1. The length of the CDR3 is 13 residues. Germline values: CDR1 SGHRS, CDR2 YFSETQ. Trimming removed 3 bases from V and 2 bases from J; junction bases left unmatched: 1. CDR3 in DNA: TGCGCCAGCAGCTCGACAGGGAACTATGGCTACACCTTC. Translated: CASSSTGNYGYTF.

The chain uses TRBV9 and TRBJ2-2; D is unresolved. The V gene lost 1 base and the J gene lost 5 bases, with 12 bases spanning the gap. Germline CDR1 SGDLS, CDR2 YYNGEE. CDR3 length equals 15 residues. The CDR3 reads CASSVFSSKTGELFF. The CDR3 bases are TGTGCCAGCAGCGTATTCTCGTCTAAGACCGGGGAGCTGTTTTTT.

The gene calls are TRBV11-3 and TRBJ2-3; D uncertain. V was clipped by 0 bases and J by 6 bases, with 10 bases between them. The CDR3 loop spans 14 amino acids. Germline V lookup: CDR1 SGHNT, CDR2 YENEEA. CDR3 in DNA: TGTGCCAGCAGCTTAGATCCGGCGGAGGATACGCAGTATTTT. Translated, it gives CASSLDPAEDTQYF.

The genes are TRBV19 and TRBJ1-1, with D possibly matching TRBD1 (6 bases). Germline-derived CDR1 and CDR2 are LNHDA and SQIVND (reference sequence). CDR3 length: 14 amino acids. Trimming removed 1 base at V and 8 bases at J, with 14 bases between. The CDR3 sequence is CASSIGDTLREAFF. The CDR3 DNA follows: TGTGCCAGTAGTATAGGGGACACCCTAAGGGAAGCTTTCTTT.

The V and J genes are TRBV11-2 and TRBJ2-2, with D perhaps TRBD1 (6 bases). The CDR3 has 15 residues. Trimming took 4 bases from V and 7 from J, leaving 16 bases between them. CDR1 and CDR2 from the germline V gene are SGHAT and FQNNGV. DNA for the CDR3: TGTGCCAGCAGCTGGAGAGAAGGGGGAAGCGGGGAGCTGTTTTTT. Translating it yields CASSWREGGSGELFF.

The chain employs TRBV7-3 and TRBJ1-3, with 7 bases matching TRBD1. The germline CDR1 and CDR2 sequences are SGHTA and FQGTGA. V lost 5 bases to trimming and J lost 1 base; unmatched junction nucleotides: 5. The CDR3 runs 15 residues. The CDR3 reads CASSPGQTSGNTIYF. The DNA for the CDR3 is TGTGCCAGCAGCCCGGGACAGACGTCTGGAAACACCATATATTTT.

The chain joins TRBV6-5 to TRBJ1-6; possible D gene TRBD1, 6 bases. Germline V gives CDR1 MNHEY, CDR2 SVGAGI. The CDR3 covers 14 residues. Trimming stripped 2 bases from V and 8 bases from J, with 10 bases between. CDR3 DNA sequence: TGTGCCAGCAGTTACCGGGGGGCTGATTCACCCCTCCACTTT. Amino acids: CASSYRGADSPLHF.

This chain links TRBV5-4 with TRBJ2-3; D is uncertain. Trimming took off 4 bases at V and 2 bases at J, with 5 bases between the two ends. CDR1 and CDR2 (germline): SGHNT, YYREEE (reference sequence). The CDR3 runs 12 residues. CDR3 nucleotide sequence: TGTGCCAGCAGCCCATCCACAGATACGCAGTATTTT. It translates to CASSPSTDTQYF.

The J gene is TRBJ2-1, the V gene TRBV5-1, with 9 bases matching TRBD2. Germline V gives CDR1 SGHRS, CDR2 YFSETQ. With 0 bases clipped from V and 1 base from J, the junction kept 2 bases outside the gene matches. This CDR3 spans 16 amino acids. CDR3 DNA sequence: TGCGCCAGCAGCTTGGACAGCGGGGGGTCCTACAATGAGCAGTTCTTC. Encoded protein: CASSLDSGGSYNEQFF.

The chain uses TRBV28 and TRBJ1-4; a weak D match, TRBD1 (6 bases). Germline V gene data show CDR1 as MDHEN and CDR2 as SYDVKM. The germline V and J ends were trimmed by 6 bases and 0 bases, with 14 bases remaining between them. The CDR3 runs 16 residues. The CDR3 region is CASRVGQLATNEKLFF. CDR3 bases: TGTGCCAGCAGAGTCGGACAGTTAGCAACTAATGAAAAACTGTTTTTT.

The chain couples TRBV19 to TRBJ1-1, with 10 bases matching TRBD1. Germline values: CDR1 LNHDA, CDR2 SQIVND (reference sequence). This CDR3 is built from 14 residues. The V and J ends lost 5 bases and 5 bases, in that order; junction bases with no gene match: 5. CDR3 coding DNA: TGTGCCAGTAGTCCCGGGACAGGGGTGACTGAAGCTTTCTTT. This sequence encodes CASSPGTGVTEAFF.

The chain employs TRBV5-1 and TRBJ1-4, with D hard to call. The CDR3 has 13 residues. V was cut by 0 bases and J by 5 bases, with 5 bases left in between. The germline gives CDR1 SGHRS, CDR2 YFSETQ. CDR3 sequence: CASSLVANEKLFF. The CDR3 DNA reads TGCGCCAGCAGCTTGGTAGCGAATGAAAAACTGTTTTTT. The full variable domain, with the rest looked up from reference TRBV5-1 and TRBJ1-4, is KAGVTQTPRYLIKTRGQQVTLSCSPISGHRSVSWYQQTPGQGLQFLFEYFSETQRNKGNFPGRFSGRQFSNSRSEMNVSTLELGDSALYLCASSLVANEKLFFGSGTQLSVL.